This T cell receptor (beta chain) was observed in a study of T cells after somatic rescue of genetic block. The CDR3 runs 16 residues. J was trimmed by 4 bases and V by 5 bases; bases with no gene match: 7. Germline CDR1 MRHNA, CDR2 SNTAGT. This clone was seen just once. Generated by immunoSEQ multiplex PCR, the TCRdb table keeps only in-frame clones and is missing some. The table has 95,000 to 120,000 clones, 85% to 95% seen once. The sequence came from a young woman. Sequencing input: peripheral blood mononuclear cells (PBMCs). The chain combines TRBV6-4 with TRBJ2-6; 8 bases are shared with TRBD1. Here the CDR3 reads CASSNQGAAGANVLTF. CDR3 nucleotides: TGTGCCAGCAGTAATCAGGGGGCTGCCGGGGCCAACGTCCTGACTTTC.